These 15 T cell receptor beta chains share one sample of origin, sequenced in a study of cytomegalovirus exposure and HLA in healthy donors (dated by TCRdb to about 2017). The receptor library was made with the immunoSEQ multiplex PCR assay. For the multiplex PCR, a mixture combining 60 forward primers for TCR Vbeta segments and 13 reverse primers for TCR Jbeta segments was used. Drawn from immuneACCESS, this table holds only the in-frame rearrangements with V and J called that TCRdb kept. Clones are partly lost; checked studies trace under half to an unresolved V gene and leave the rest unexplained. The sample has 150,000 or so clones on record, roughly 70% of them singletons. Of the sample, roughly 6.6% is held by the ten largest clones. Sequencing was carried out using PBMCs. The receptor set was obtained from a man aged 30 to 45 in good health and CMV-seronegative.

The rearrangement links TRBV11-2 to TRBJ1-4, with no clear D. The germline V gene has CDR1 SGHAT and CDR2 FQNNGV. V lost 2 bases to trimming and J lost 7 bases, with 8 bases between them. CDR3 length equals 13 residues. The CDR3 loop reads CASSLLQFEKLFF. Here the CDR3 DNA reads TGTGCCAGCAGCTTACTACAGTTTGAAAAACTGTTTTTT. The complete variable domain, with remaining parts taken from reference TRBV11-2 and TRBJ1-4, reads EAGVAQSPRYKIIEKRQSVAFWCNPISGHATLYWYQQILGQGPKLLIQFQNNGVVDDSQLPKDRFSAERLKGVDSTLKIQPAKLEDSAVYLCASSLLQFEKLFFGSGTQLSVL.

V and J are TRBV29-1 and TRBJ2-3; a weak D match, TRBD1 (8 bases). Germline V lookup: CDR1 SQVTM, CDR2 ANQGSEA. V lost 7 bases to trimming and J lost 5 bases, with 19 bases between them. The CDR3 loop spans 14 amino acids. The CDR3 is CSAVGQGGGDTQYF. In DNA, the CDR3 is TGCAGCGCTGTTGGACAGGGCGGGGGAGATACGCAGTATTTT.

In this sample, this clone turned up once. V and J are TRBV2 and TRBJ2-7, with D perhaps matching TRBD2 (6 bases). Trimming took 1 base from V and 2 from J, leaving 9 bases between them. The CDR3 has 14 residues. Germline V gives CDR1 SNHLY, CDR2 FYNNEI. The CDR3: CASSEVAGPYEQYF. As DNA, the CDR3 is TGTGCCAGCAGTGAAGTGGCGGGGCCCTACGAGCAGTACTTC.

The J gene is TRBJ2-2, the V gene TRBV27; weak D call: TRBD1 (5 bases). The CDR3 is 15 residues long. Germline CDR1 reads MNHEY; CDR2 reads SMNVEV (reference sequence). V lost 4 bases, J lost 3 bases, and 12 bases lay in between. The DNA of the CDR3 is TGTGCCAGCAGTTACGGCAGGGTGGACACCGGGGAGCTGTTTTTT. Protein sequence: CASSYGRVDTGELFF.

This chain joins TRBV29-1 and TRBJ2-1, with 7 bases lining up with TRBD2. Looked up from germline, CDR1 is SQVTM and CDR2 is ANQGSEA. This CDR3 region has 15 residues. V lost 3 bases and J lost 6; bases outside the gene matches: 11. The CDR3 DNA sequence: TGCAGCGTTGATGGTATGGGGCGGGGGTTCAATGAGCAGTTCTTC. Translation: CSVDGMGRGFNEQFF.

V usage is TRBV6-6 and J usage is TRBJ1-3, with D possibly matching TRBD1 (5 bases). V was trimmed by 0 bases and J by 8 bases, leaving 11 bases between them. CDR3 length: 14 amino acids. CDR1 is MNHNY, CDR2 SVGAGI, per germline (reference sequence). CDR3 nucleotides: TGTGCCAGCAGTTACTCGAAAGGGGCAGACACCATATATTTT. It codes for CASSYSKGADTIYF.

V is TRBV18 and J is TRBJ1-1; 9 bases are a match to TRBD1. V shed 3 bases and J 0 bases; nucleotides not matched to a gene: 2. Germline values: CDR1 KGHSH, CDR2 LQKENI. The CDR3 spans 15 residues. CDR3 sequence: CASSPGQGLNTEAFF. CDR3 nucleotide sequence: TGTGCCAGCTCACCTGGACAGGGGTTGAACACTGAAGCTTTCTTT.

The rearrangement links TRBV6-1 to TRBJ2-7; TRBD2 is a possible D gene (6 bases). Trimming shortened V by 7 bases and J by 0 bases, and 10 bases separated the two germline ends. Germline V gene lookup returns CDR1 MNHNS and CDR2 SASEGT. CDR3 size: 13 residues. DNA of the CDR3: TGTGCCAGCAATGGGGGGTCCTCCTACGAGCAGTACTTC. Translated: CASNGGSSYEQYF.

This sequence joins TRBV5-6 and TRBJ2-7, with TRBD1 matching 7 bases. The trim removed 4 bases at V and 7 bases at J, leaving 5 bases unmatched. Germline CDR1 is SGHDT and CDR2 is YYEEEE. This CDR3 spans 12 amino acids. The CDR3 reads CASSLTGREQYF. In DNA, the CDR3 is TGTGCCAGCAGCCTGACAGGGCGGGAGCAGTACTTC.

This chain uses TRBV7-8 with TRBJ2-3; TRBD2 aligns across 7 bases. CDR1 is SGHVS and CDR2 is FQNEAQ in the germline V gene. The CDR3 has 15 amino acids. With 4 bases clipped from V and 0 bases from J, the junction kept 4 bases outside the gene matches. DNA for the CDR3: TGTGCCAGCAGCTCGCGGGGAGGGAGCACAGATACGCAGTATTTT. Translated, it gives CASSSRGGSTDTQYF.

The genes are TRBV10-3 and TRBJ1-5; D uncertain. The CDR3 loop spans 13 amino acids. V gave up 4 bases and J gave up 1 base, with 5 bases separating them. Germline V lookup: CDR1 ENHRY, CDR2 SYGVKD. The CDR3 sequence is CAISGVSNQPQHF. CDR3 DNA: TGTGCCATCAGTGGCGTGAGCAATCAGCCCCAGCATTTT.

The V call is TRBV6-1, the J call TRBJ1-4; TRBD1 aligns across 8 bases. Per the germline V gene, CDR1 is MNHNS and CDR2 is SASEGT. The CDR3 consists of 15 residues. Trimming removed 4 bases from V and 6 bases from J; junction bases left unmatched: 7. The CDR3 is CASSGGTGGYEKLFF. The CDR3, as DNA: TGTGCCAGCAGTGGGGGAACAGGGGGTTATGAAAAACTGTTTTTT.

The J gene is TRBJ1-1, the V gene TRBV7-3; tentative D call: TRBD1 (6 bases). Trimming left V 5 bases short and J 5 bases short, with 18 bases between. The CDR3 loop spans 15 amino acids. The germline CDR1 and CDR2 sequences are SGHTA and FQGTGA. Written as DNA, the CDR3 is TGTGCCAGCAGCAGCTTCCAGGGGTCGGGGACTGAAGCTTTCTTT. It translates to CASSSFQGSGTEAFF.

This clone was detected a few times. V usage is TRBV27 and J usage is TRBJ2-7, with no clear D. CDR3 size: 16 residues. V was shortened by 0 bases and J by 0 bases, with 12 bases between the two germline ends. The germline V gene has CDR1 MNHEY and CDR2 SMNVEV (reference sequence). The DNA of the CDR3 is TGTGCCAGCAGTTTATCCCCCCGCCGGGTCTCCTACGAGCAGTACTTC. Translated, it gives CASSLSPRRVSYEQYF.

The V and J genes are TRBV30 and TRBJ1-1, with no clear D. Germline V gives CDR1 GTSNPN, CDR2 SVGIG (reference sequence). This CDR3 contains 14 residues. V was clipped by 0 bases and J by 0 bases, with 8 bases between them. In DNA form, the CDR3 reads TGTGCCTGGAGTGTAGGTCAGGTGAACACTGAAGCTTTCTTT. This gives the protein CAWSVGQVNTEAFF.